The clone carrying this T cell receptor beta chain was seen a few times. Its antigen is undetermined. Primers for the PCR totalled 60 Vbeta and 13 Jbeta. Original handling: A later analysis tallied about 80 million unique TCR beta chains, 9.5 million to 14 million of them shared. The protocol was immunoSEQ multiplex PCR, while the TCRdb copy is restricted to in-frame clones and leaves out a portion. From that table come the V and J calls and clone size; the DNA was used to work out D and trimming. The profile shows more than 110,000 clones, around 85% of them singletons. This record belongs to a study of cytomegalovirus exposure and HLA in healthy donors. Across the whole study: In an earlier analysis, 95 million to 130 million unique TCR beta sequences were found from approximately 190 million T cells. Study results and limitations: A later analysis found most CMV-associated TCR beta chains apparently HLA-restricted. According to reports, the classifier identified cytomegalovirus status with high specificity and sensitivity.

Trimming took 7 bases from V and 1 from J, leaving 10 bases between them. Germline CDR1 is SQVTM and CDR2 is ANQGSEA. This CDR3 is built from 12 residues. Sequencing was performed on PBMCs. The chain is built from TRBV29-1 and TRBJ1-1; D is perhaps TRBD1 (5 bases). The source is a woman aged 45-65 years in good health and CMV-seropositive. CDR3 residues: CSAHQGNTEAFF. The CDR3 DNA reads TGCAGCGCCCACCAGGGGAACACTGAAGCTTTCTTT.